The 8 T cell receptor beta chains below all came from one sample that was sequenced in a study of human T cells and chemical hapten exposure. Someone pulled total RNA out of unfractionated whole blood. In TCRdb, the 5' RACE reads were re-called with MiXCR into one record per CDR3 protein. The sample contains over 70,000 distinct CDR3 sequences, roughly 15% of which appear only once. Receptors were obtained from a female donor in good health.

The table lists this clonotype with a few counts. V and J are TRBV4-2 and TRBJ1-5, with a possible D match to TRBD1 (5 bases). Germline assignment: CDR1 LGHNA and CDR2 YNFKEQ. CDR3 length: 17 residues. V was cut by 0 bases and J by 3 bases, with 15 bases left in between. CDR3 nucleotides: TGTGCCAGCAGCCAAGACGGGCAGGGCGGGCTCAATCAGCCCCAGCATTTT. As protein: CASSQDGQGGLNQPQHF.

The J gene is TRBJ2-3, the V gene TRBV29-1; 8 nucleotides align to TRBD1. V was pared by 1 base and J by 5 bases, with 8 bases of the junction left unmatched. The CDR3 is 15 amino acids. Germline V gives CDR1 SQVTM, CDR2 ANQGSEA. For the CDR3, the DNA is TGCAGCGTTGAAGGAGGGACAGGCGCCAGAGATACGCAGTATTTT. Its protein product is CSVEGGTGARDTQYF.

This chain connects TRBV29-1 to TRBJ2-1; no definite D call. Germline values: CDR1 SQVTM, CDR2 ANQGSEA. This CDR3 region has 12 residues. Between the trimmed V and J ends, which lost 6 bases and 2 bases, there was a span of 8 bases. The CDR3 DNA is TGCAGCGTCCATTCCCCCTACAATGAGCAGTTCTTC. Translated, it gives CSVHSPYNEQFF.

The chain employs TRBV29-1 and TRBJ1-1, with a possible D match to TRBD1 (6 bases). This CDR3 has 14 residues. The V and J ends lost 6 bases and 6 bases respectively, with 20 bases between them. Germline values: CDR1 SQVTM, CDR2 ANQGSEA. The CDR3 DNA reads as TGCAGCGTCAAACCCCGGGGGCTGAAGGCTGAAGCTTTCTTT. It specifies CSVKPRGLKAEAFF. Full variable domain (rest looked up from reference TRBV29-1 and TRBJ1-1): SAVISQKPSRDICQRGTSLTIQCQVDSQVTMMFWYRQQPGQSLTLIATANQGSEATYESGFVIDKFPISRPNLTFSTLTVSNMSPEDSSIYLCSVKPRGLKAEAFFGQGTRLTVV.

V gene TRBV11-2 combines with J gene TRBJ2-7; TRBD1 aligns across 10 bases. This CDR3 region has 14 residues. Germline loops: CDR1 SGHAT, CDR2 FQNNGV. V trimming: 3 bases; J trimming: 5 bases; junction bases outside the gene matches: 4. CDR3 coding DNA: TGTGCCAGCAGCTTCGACAGGGGGCGCCACGAGCAGTACTTC. Translation: CASSFDRGRHEQYF.

The rearrangement links TRBV6-2 or TRBV6-3 to TRBJ1-1, with D possibly TRBD1 on 5 matching bases. V gave up 7 bases and J gave up 10 bases, with 25 bases separating them. Germline CDR1 reads MNHEY; CDR2 reads SVGEGT. The CDR3 is 15 amino acids. The CDR3 DNA reads as TGTGCCAGCACCCAAGGTGGGGCCGGTCAGGAAGCAGCTTTCTTT. Translation gives CASTQGGAGQEAAFF.

J is TRBJ1-6 and V is TRBV9; TRBD1 might be the D (5 bases). From germline, CDR1 is SGDLS and CDR2 YYNGEE. Deletions cut 1 base from V and 7 bases from J, with 12 bases between. This CDR3 is 15 amino acids long. CDR3 in DNA: TGTGCCAGCAGCGTATCCGACAGACTAAATTCACCCCTCCACTTT. This codes for CASSVSDRLNSPLHF.

This clonotype was detected many times. The chain is built from TRBV10-3 and TRBJ2-3, with D possibly matching TRBD2 (6 bases). Germline V CDR1 and CDR2: ENHRY, SYGVKD. V gave up 10 bases and J gave up 2 bases, with 19 bases separating them. This CDR3 contains 15 residues. The CDR3 coding sequence is TGTGCCACCTCCGAGCCGGGACTGAACACAGATACGCAGTATTTT. Protein: CATSEPGLNTDTQYF.